This T cell receptor beta chain was found in a study of T cells in localized non-small cell lung cancer. Repertoires were generated with immunoSEQ multiplex PCR, while TCRdb's copy carries only in-frame clones and drops some. The repertoire holds approximately 45,000 clones, with under 90% as singletons. CDR3 length: 16 amino acids. Germline V gives CDR1 LNHDA, CDR2 SQIVND (reference sequence). Trimming took off 8 bases at V and 0 bases at J, with 14 bases between the two ends. The chain recombines TRBV19 with TRBJ1-6; no reliable D call. Sequences were derived from peripheral blood mononuclear cells, sampled before any cancer treatment. The clonotype originates from a man aged 40 to 69 with stage III lung adenocarcinoma. CDR3 protein: CASQDLSSSYNSPLHF. Here the CDR3 DNA reads TGTGCCAGTCAGGACCTATCGAGCTCCTATAATTCACCCCTCCACTTT.